The source of this T cell receptor beta chain is a study of siplizumab effects on memory and regulatory T cells. Overall study: Paired mixed lymphocyte reactions received either siplizumab at about 1 ug/mL or no drug.

General study findings and limits: Alloreactive sequences whose origin lay in unstimulated CD4+ memory cells were significantly reduced by siplizumab. Many proliferating CD4+ or CD8+ clones remained unclassified. Roughly 75-96% of them could not be assigned either a naive or a memory phenotype.

For less than seven days at 37°C, the mixed lymphocyte reaction cells were kept in coculture. The sample holds a few counts of this clone. Its target is unknown. Each sample contributed around 1.1 x 10^5 TCR templates to the assay. Method: immunoSEQ multiplex PCR; TCRdb's copy keeps in-frame clones and lacks some. The sample lists 9,500 to 13,000 clones; around 46% were seen once. The sequenced sample consisted of CFSE-low (dividing) CD4+ T cells sorted from an allogeneic mixed lymphocyte reaction. The sequence was obtained from a human donor in good health; the cells came from an allogeneic mixed lymphocyte reaction.

The DNA of the CDR3 is TGTGCCAGCAGGGGAACCGGGACTAGCGGGTACGAGCAGTACTTC. Its protein product is CASRGTGTSGYEQYF. The chain employs TRBV25-1 and TRBJ2-7, with 12 bases identical to TRBD2. The CDR3 has 15 amino acids. Germline trimming cut 6 bases from V and 4 bases from J; bases unmatched to any gene: 7. Germline V CDR1 and CDR2: MGHDK, SYGVNS.